The rows below give T cell receptor beta chains drawn from one sample of a study of blood T cell repertoires in COVID-19. Using immunoSEQ multiplex PCR, the repertoire was profiled, and TCRdb retains in-frame clones only, with some absent. This sample has 150,000 to 180,000 clones, with 75% to 95% found just once. The source material was peripheral blood. The receptors here all came from a man in his fifties with acute or convalescent COVID-19. CDR3s include the opening cysteine and the closing phenylalanine or tryptophan. D genes are given only for firm matches. Size is omitted from some rows. Given values are once, few, many or a class for expanded clones.

v_call	clone_size	j_call	d_call	cdr3_nt	cdr3_aa
TRBV20-1	.	TRBJ1-1	.	TGCAGTGTCCCCGGTAACACTGAAGCTTTCTTT	CSVPGNTEAFF
TRBV20-1	.	TRBJ1-5	.	TGCAGTGCTAGTAGCCCTGGCAATCAGCCCCAGCATTTT	CSASSPGNQPQHF
TRBV13	.	TRBJ1-4	TRBD1	TGTGCCAGCAGCTTATCGAGGCGGACAGGGAGAAATGAAAAACTGTTTTTT	CASSLSRRTGRNEKLFF
TRBV4-2	.	TRBJ2-1	.	TGTGCCAGCAGCCAAGATAGTAAGGGGGATGAGCAGTTCTTC	CASSQDSKGDEQFF
TRBV4-1	once	TRBJ2-2	TRBD1	TGCGCCAGCAGACACACAGGGGGTCGCACCGGGGAGCTGTTTTTT	CASRHTGGRTGELFF
TRBV7-9	.	TRBJ2-7	TRBD2	TGTGCCAGCAGCTTTGCACTAGCGGGAGGCGAGCAGTACTTC	CASSFALAGGEQYF
TRBV4-2	.	TRBJ1-1	.	TGTGCCAGCAGCCAAGAGAGGCAGAACACTGAAGCTTTCTTT	CASSQERQNTEAFF
TRBV5-1	.	TRBJ1-4	TRBD1	TGCGCCAGCAGCTTCCCGACCGTCCGGACAGGAGATACAACTAATGAAAAACTGTTTTTT	CASSFPTVRTGDTTNEKLFF
TRBV7-2	.	TRBJ2-3	TRBD2	TGTGCCAGCACCCTGAATAGCGGGCTAGGCACAGATACGCAGTATTTT	CASTLNSGLGTDTQYF
TRBV5-4	.	TRBJ1-1	TRBD1	TGTGCCAGCAGCGCCACAGGGGGCCGAACTGAAGCTTTCTTT	CASSATGGRTEAFF
TRBV6-2/TRBV6-3	.	TRBJ1-2	.	TGTGCCAGCAGTTACTTAAGAACGACAAGGGACTGGGACTATGGCTACACCTTC	CASSYLRTTRDWDYGYTF
TRBV5-5	.	TRBJ1-6	TRBD1	TGTGCCAGCAGCTTCTACAGGGGGCGCGATTCACCCCTCCACTTT	CASSFYRGRDSPLHF